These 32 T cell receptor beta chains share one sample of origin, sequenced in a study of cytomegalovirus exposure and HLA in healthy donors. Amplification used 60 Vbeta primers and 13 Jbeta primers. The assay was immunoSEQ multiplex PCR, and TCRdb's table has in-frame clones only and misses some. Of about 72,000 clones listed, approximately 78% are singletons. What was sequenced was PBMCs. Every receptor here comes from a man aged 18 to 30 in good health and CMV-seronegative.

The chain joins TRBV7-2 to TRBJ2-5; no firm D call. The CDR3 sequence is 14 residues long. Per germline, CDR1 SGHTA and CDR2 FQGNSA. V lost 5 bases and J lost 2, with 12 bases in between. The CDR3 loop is CASSRDAAQETQYF. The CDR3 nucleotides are TGTGCCAGCAGCCGCGACGCGGCTCAAGAGACCCAGTACTTC.

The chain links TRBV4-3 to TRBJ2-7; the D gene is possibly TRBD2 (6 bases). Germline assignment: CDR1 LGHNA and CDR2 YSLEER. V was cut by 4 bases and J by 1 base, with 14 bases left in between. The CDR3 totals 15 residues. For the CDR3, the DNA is TGCGCCAGCAGCCGGCTACGGGACTCATCCTACGAGCAGTACTTC. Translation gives CASSRLRDSSYEQYF.

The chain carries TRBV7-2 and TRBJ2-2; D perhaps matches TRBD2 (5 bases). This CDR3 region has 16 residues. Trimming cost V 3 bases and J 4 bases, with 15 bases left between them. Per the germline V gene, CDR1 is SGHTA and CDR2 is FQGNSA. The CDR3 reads CASSFPSAGGTGELFF. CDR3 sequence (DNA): TGTGCCAGCAGCTTTCCCTCGGCAGGAGGCACCGGGGAGCTGTTTTTT.

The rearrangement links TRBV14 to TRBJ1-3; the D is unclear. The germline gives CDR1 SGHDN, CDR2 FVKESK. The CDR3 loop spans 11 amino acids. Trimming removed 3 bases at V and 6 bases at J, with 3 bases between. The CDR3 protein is CASSHKNTIYF. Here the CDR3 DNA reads TGTGCCAGCAGCCATAAAAACACCATATATTTT.

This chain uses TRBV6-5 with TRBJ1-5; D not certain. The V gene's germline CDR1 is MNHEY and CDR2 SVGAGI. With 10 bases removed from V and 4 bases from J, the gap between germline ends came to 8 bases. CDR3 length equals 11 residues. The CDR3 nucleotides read TGTGCCACCGGGTGGAATCAGCCCCAGCATTTT. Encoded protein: CATGWNQPQHF.

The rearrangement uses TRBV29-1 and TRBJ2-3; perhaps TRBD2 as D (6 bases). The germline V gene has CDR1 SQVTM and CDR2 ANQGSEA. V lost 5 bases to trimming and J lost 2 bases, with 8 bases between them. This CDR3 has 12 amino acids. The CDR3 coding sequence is TGCAGCGTTCCGGGACTCACAGATACGCAGTATTTT. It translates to CSVPGLTDTQYF.

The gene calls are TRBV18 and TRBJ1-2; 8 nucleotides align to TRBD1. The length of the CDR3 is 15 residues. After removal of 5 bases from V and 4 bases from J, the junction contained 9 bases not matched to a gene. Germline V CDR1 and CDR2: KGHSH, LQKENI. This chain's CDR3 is CASSATGALSYGYTF. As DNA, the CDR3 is TGTGCCAGCTCAGCGACAGGGGCGCTTAGCTATGGCTACACCTTC.

The CDR3 here is CATSLVRSTFKNQPQHF. CDR3 nucleotide sequence: TGTGCCACCAGCTTAGTCCGTAGTACCTTCAAAAATCAGCCCCAGCATTTT. This rearrangement joins TRBV15 to TRBJ1-5, with D unclear. Germline lookup yields CDR1 LNHNV and CDR2 YYDKDF (reference sequence). The CDR3 has 17 amino acids. Trimming stripped 5 bases from V and 4 bases from J, with 21 bases between.

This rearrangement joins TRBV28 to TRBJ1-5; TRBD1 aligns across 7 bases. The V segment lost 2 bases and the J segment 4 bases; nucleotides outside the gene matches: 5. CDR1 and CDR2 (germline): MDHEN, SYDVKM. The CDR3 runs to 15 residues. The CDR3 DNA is TGTGCCAGCAGTTTAATGGGACAGCGGAATCAGCCCCAGCATTTT. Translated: CASSLMGQRNQPQHF.

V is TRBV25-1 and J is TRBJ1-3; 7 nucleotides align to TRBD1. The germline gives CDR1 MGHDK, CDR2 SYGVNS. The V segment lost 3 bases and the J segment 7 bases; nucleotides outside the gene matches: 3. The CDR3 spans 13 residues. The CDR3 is CASSDVGGNTIYF. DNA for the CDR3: TGTGCCAGCAGTGACGTAGGGGGCAACACCATATATTTT.

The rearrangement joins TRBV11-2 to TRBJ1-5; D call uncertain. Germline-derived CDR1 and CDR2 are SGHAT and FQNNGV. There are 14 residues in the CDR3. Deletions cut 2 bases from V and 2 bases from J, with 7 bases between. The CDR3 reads CASSLSSGNQPQHF. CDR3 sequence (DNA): TGTGCCAGCAGCTTAAGCTCGGGCAATCAGCCCCAGCATTTT.

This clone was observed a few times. CDR3 in DNA: TGTGCCTGGAGTGTACGACAGGGGGGGCTTGAAAAACTGTTTTTT. Translating gives CAWSVRQGGLEKLFF. The rearrangement uses TRBV30 and TRBJ1-4, with TRBD1 identical over 9 bases. CDR3 length: 15 residues. Trimming at V came to 0 bases and at J to 7 bases, leaving 6 bases not matched to a gene. Per germline, CDR1 GTSNPN and CDR2 SVGIG (reference sequence).

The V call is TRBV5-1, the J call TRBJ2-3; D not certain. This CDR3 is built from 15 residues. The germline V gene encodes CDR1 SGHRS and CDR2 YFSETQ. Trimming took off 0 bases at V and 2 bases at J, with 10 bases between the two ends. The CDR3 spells CASSLGLYPTDTQYF. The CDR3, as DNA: TGCGCCAGCAGCTTGGGTCTCTACCCCACAGATACGCAGTATTTT.

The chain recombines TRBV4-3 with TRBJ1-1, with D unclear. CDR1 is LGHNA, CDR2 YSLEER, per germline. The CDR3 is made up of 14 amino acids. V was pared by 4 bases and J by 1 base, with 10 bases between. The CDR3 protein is CASSPSNPNTEAFF. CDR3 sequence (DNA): TGCGCCAGCAGCCCGAGTAACCCGAACACTGAAGCTTTCTTT.

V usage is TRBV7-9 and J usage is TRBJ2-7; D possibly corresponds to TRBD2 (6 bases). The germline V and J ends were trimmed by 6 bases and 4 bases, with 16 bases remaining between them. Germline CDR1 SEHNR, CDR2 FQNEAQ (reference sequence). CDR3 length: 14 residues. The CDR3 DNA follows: TGTGCCAGCAGTCACAGCGGAGGGATTTACGAGCAGTACTTC. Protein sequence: CASSHSGGIYEQYF.

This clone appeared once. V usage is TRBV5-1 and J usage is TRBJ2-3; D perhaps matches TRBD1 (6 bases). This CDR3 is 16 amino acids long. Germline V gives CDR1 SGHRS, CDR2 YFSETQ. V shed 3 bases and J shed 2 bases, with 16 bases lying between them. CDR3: CASSSYRAVYTDTQYF. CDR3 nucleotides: TGCGCCAGCAGCTCCTACAGGGCCGTGTACACAGATACGCAGTATTTT.

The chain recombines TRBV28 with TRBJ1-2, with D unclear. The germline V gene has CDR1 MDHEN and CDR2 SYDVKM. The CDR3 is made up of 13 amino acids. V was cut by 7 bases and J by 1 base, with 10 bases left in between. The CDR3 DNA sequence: TGTGCCAGCACGGAGGAGATTAACTATGGCTACACCTTC. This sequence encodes CASTEEINYGYTF.

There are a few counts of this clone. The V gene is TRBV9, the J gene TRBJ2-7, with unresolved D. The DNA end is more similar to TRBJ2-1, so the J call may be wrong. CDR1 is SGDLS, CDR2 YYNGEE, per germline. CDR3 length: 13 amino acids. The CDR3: CASSVGGSNEQFF. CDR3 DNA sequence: TGTGCCAGCAGCGTAGGCGGTTCCAATGAGCAGTTCTTC.

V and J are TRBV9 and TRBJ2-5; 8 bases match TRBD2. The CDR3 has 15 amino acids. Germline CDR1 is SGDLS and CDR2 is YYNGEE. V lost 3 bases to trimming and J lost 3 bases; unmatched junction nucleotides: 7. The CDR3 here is CASSAGGALEETQYF. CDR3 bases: TGTGCCAGCAGCGCCGGGGGGGCTTTGGAAGAGACCCAGTACTTC.

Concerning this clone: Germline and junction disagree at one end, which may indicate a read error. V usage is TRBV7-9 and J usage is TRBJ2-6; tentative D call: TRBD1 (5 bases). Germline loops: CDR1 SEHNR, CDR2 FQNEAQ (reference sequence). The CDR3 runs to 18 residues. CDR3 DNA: TGTTCCAGCAGCTCCCGGACAACCACCCTCTCTGGGGCCAACGTCCTGACTTTC. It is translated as CSSSSRTTTLSGANVLTF.

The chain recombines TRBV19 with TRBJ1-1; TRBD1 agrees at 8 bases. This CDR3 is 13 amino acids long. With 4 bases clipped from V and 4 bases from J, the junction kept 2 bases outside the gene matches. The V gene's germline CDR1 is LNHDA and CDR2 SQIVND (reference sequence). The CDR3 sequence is CASSRTGSTEAFF. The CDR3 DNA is TGTGCCAGTAGTAGGACAGGGAGCACTGAAGCTTTCTTT.

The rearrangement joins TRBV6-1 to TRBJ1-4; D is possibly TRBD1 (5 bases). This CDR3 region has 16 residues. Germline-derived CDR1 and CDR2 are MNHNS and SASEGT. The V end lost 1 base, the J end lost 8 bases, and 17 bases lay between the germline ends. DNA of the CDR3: TGTGCCAGCAGTGAAGGTCTCCGGGGGGGGTCGGAAAAACTGTTTTTT. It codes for CASSEGLRGGSEKLFF.

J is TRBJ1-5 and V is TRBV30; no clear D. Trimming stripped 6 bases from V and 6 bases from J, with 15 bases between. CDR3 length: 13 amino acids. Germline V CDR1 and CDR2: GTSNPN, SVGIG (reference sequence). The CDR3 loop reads CACKIRSGQPQHF. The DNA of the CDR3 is TGTGCCTGTAAGATCCGTAGCGGTCAGCCCCAGCATTTT. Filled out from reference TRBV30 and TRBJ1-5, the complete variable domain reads SQTIHQWPATLVQPVGSPLSLECTVEGTSNPNLYWYRQAAGRGLQLLFYSVGIGQISSEVPQNLSASRPQDRQFILSSKKLLLSDSGFYLCACKIRSGQPQHFGDGTRLSIL.

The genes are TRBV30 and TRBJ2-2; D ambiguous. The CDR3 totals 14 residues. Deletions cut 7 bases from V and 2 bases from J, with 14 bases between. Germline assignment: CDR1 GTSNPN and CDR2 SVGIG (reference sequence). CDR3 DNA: TGTGCCTCCCCCGGAGATCGAAACACCGGGGAGCTGTTTTTT. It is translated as CASPGDRNTGELFF.

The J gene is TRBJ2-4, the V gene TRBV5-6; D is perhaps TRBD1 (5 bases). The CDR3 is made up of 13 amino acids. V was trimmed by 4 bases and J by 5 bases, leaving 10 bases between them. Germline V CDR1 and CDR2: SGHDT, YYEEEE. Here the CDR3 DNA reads TGTGCCAGCAGCCTGGACACCGAAAACATTCAGTACTTC. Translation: CASSLDTENIQYF.

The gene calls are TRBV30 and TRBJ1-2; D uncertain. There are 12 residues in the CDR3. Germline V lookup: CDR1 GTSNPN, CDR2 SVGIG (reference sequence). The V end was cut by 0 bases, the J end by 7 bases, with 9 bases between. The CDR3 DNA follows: TGTGCCTGGAGTGTACCCGGCGGTGGCTACACCTTC. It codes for CAWSVPGGGYTF.

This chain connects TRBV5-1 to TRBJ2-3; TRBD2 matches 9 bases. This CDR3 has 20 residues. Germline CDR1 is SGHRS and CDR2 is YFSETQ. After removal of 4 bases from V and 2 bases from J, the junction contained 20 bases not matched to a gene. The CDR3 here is CASSGWLGTSIGAHTDTQYF. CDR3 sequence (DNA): TGCGCCAGCAGCGGTTGGTTAGGGACTAGCATTGGGGCCCACACAGATACGCAGTATTTT.

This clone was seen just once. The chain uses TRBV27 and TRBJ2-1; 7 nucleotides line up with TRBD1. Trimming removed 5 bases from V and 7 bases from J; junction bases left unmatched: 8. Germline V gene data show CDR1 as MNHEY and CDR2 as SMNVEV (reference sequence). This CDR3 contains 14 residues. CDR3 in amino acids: CASSERGRWNEQFF. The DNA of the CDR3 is TGTGCCAGCAGTGAGAGGGGGCGTTGGAATGAGCAGTTCTTC.

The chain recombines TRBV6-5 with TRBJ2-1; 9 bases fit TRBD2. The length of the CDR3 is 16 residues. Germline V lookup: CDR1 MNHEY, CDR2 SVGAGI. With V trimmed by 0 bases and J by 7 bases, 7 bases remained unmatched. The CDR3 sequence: CASSYSLLAGKNEQFF. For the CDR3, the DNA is TGTGCCAGCAGTTACTCGTTACTAGCGGGTAAAAATGAGCAGTTCTTC.

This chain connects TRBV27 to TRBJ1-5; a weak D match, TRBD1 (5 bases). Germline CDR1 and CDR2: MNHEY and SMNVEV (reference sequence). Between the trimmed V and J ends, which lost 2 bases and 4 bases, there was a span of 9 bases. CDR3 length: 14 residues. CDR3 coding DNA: TGTGCCAGCAGTTTAAGACAGCCAAATCAGCCCCAGCATTTT. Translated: CASSLRQPNQPQHF.

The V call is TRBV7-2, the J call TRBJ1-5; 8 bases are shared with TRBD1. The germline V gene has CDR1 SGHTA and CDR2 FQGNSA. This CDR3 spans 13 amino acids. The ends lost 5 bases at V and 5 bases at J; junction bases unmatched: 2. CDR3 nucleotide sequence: TGTGCCAGCAGCGAGGACAGGGATCAGCCCCAGCATTTT. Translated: CASSEDRDQPQHF.

CDR3 DNA: TGTGCCAGCAGTTTTTCTACAGGGGGCAGGGGCTACACCTTC. This gives the protein CASSFSTGGRGYTF. This sequence joins TRBV28 and TRBJ1-2; 9 bases are a match to TRBD1. V lost 3 bases and J lost 8; bases outside the gene matches: 7. The CDR3 runs to 14 residues. Germline V CDR1 and CDR2: MDHEN, SYDVKM.